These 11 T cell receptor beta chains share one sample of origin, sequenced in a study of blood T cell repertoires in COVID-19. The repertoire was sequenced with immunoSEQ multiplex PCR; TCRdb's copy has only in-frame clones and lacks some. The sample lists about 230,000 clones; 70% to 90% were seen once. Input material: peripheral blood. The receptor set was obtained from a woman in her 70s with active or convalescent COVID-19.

CDR3 sequence (DNA): TGCGCCAGCACCTCCACAGGGGGCACTGAAGCTTTCTTT. Translation gives CASTSTGGTEAFF. The rearrangement links TRBV5-1 to TRBJ1-1; the match to TRBD1 covers 8 bases. Losses at the gene ends were 6 bases for V and 4 bases for J; bases not matched to a gene: 5. CDR1 is SGHRS, CDR2 YFSETQ, per germline. The CDR3 contains 13 residues.

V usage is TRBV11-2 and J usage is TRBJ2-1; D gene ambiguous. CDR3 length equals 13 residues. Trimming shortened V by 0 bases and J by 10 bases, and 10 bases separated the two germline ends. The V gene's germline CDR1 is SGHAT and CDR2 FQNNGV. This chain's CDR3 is CASSLDRPREQFF. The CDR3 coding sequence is TGTGCCAGCAGCTTAGATCGCCCCCGGGAGCAGTTCTTC.

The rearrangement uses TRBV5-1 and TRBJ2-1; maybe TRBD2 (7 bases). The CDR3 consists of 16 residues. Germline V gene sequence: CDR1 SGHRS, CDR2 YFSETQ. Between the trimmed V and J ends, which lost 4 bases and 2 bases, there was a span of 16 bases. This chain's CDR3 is CASSQGSGATYNEQFF. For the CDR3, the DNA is TGCGCCAGCAGCCAGGGGAGCGGGGCGACCTACAATGAGCAGTTCTTC.

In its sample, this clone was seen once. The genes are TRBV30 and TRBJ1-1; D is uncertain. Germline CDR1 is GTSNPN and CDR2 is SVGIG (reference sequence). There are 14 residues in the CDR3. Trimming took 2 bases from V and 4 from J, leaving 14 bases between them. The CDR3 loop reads CAWSLSNKATEAFF. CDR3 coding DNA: TGTGCCTGGAGTCTATCTAATAAAGCCACTGAAGCTTTCTTT.

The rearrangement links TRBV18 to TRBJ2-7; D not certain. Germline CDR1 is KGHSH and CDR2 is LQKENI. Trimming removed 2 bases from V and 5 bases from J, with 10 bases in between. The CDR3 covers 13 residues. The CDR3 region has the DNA TGTGCCAGCTCACCATACTCCCGTGACGAGCAGTACTTC. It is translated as CASSPYSRDEQYF.

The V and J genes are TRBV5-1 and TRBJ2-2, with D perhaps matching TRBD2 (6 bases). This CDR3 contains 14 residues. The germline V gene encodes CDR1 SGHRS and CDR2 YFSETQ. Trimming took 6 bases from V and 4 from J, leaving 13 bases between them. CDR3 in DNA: TGCGCCAGCATACGGGACTCCACCACCGGGGAGCTGTTTTTT. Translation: CASIRDSTTGELFF.

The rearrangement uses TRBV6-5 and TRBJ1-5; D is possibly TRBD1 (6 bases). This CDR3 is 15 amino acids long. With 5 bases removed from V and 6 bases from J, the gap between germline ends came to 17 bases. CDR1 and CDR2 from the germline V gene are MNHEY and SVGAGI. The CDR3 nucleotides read TGTGCCAGCAGTCTGGACAGCACTCCAGGTCAGCCCCAGCATTTT. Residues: CASSLDSTPGQPQHF.

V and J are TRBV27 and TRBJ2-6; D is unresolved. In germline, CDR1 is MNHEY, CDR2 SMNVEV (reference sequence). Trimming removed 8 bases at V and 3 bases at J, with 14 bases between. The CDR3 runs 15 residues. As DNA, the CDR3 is TGTGCCAGCTCATCTCCTACTGGTGGGGCCAACGTCCTGACTTTC. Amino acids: CASSSPTGGANVLTF.

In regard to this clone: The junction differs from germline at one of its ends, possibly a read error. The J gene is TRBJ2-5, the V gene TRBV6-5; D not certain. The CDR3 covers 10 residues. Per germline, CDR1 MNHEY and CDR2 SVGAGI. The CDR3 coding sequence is TGTGCCAGCAGCGTCCCAGGTTGGGACTTC. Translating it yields CASSVPGWDF.

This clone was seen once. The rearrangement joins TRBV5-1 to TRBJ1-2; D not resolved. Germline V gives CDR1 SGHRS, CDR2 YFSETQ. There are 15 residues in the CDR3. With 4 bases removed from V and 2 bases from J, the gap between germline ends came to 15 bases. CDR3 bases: TGCGCCAGCAGCCCCCACCGCGGCCCCAACTATGGCTACACCTTC. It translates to CASSPHRGPNYGYTF.

CDR3 DNA: TGTGCCAGCAGCCAAGCCGAGGTTGTTAGGAATTCACCCCTCCACTTT. As protein: CASSQAEVVRNSPLHF. The chain is built from TRBV4-2 and TRBJ1-6, with D uncertain. The germline V and J ends were trimmed by 1 base and 7 bases, with 14 bases remaining between them. From germline, CDR1 is LGHNA and CDR2 YNFKEQ. The CDR3 runs 16 residues.